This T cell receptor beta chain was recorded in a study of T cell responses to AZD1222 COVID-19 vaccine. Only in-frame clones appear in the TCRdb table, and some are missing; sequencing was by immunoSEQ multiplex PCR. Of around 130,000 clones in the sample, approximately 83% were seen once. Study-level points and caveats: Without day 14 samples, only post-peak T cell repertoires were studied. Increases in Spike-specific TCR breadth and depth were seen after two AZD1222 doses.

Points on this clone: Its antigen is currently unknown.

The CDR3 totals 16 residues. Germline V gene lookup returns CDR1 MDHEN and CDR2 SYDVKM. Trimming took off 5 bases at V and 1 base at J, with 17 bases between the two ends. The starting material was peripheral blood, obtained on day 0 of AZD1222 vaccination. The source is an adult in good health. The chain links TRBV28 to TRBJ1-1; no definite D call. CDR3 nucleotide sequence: TGTGCCAGCAGTAGCAGCACCACATTTCGGAACACTGAAGCTTTCTTT. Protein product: CASSSSTTFRNTEAFF.